These T cell receptor beta chains were read from a single sample in a study of read filtering for tumor transcriptome and immune sequencing. TCRdb called the reads again in MiXCR, with one record for every CDR3 protein. The sample shows 20,000 to 25,000 distinct CDR3 sequences, roughly 13% of them seen only once. The specimen sequenced was a population of CD138-negative cells sorted from bone marrow. These receptors were taken from a donor aged 40 or older with multiple myeloma. CDR3s include the opening cysteine and the closing phenylalanine or tryptophan. Each record gives: D gene, clone size, J gene, V gene, CDR3 DNA, CDR3 protein. D genes are given only for firm matches. Size values are once, few and many counts, or a class for expanded clones, and some rows have none.

NA	many	TRBJ2-6	TRBV19	TGTGCCAGTAGTATCGAGGTTTCCCACTCTGGGGCCAACGTCCTGACTTTC	CASSIEVSHSGANVLTF
NA	many	TRBJ2-4	TRBV10-3	TGTGCCATCAGTGAGTTAGGGACGGAAGCCAAAAACATTCAGTACTTC	CAISELGTEAKNIQYF
NA	many	TRBJ1-1	TRBV20-1	TGCAGTGCTAGTTTCCCAGAGAACACTGAAGCTTTCTTT	CSASFPENTEAFF
TRBD2	many	TRBJ2-1	TRBV4-1	TGCGCCAGCAGCCAAGTAATCGAGCGGGAAGGCAATGAGCAGTTCTTC	CASSQVIEREGNEQFF
TRBD2	many	TRBJ2-7	TRBV7-2	TGTGCCAGCACCACCACGGGAGGGAAAGGAGGGTACGAGCAGTACTTC	CASTTTGGKGGYEQYF
TRBD2	many	TRBJ2-3	TRBV6-5	TGTGCCAGCAGTCCTGTGACTAGCGGCAACACAGATACGCAGTATTTT	CASSPVTSGNTDTQYF
NA	many	TRBJ2-1	TRBV28	TGTGCCAGCAGTTTTCTCGAGACAGAGGGCAATGAGCAGTTCTTC	CASSFLETEGNEQFF
NA	few	TRBJ2-7	TRBV28	TGTGCCAGCAGTCAACGGGGGTACGAGCAGTACTTC	CASSQRGYEQYF
NA	many	TRBJ2-1	TRBV19	TGTGCCAGTAGTATCGCCAGGGCGATTGCCTACAATGAGCAGTTCTTC	CASSIARAIAYNEQFF
NA	many	TRBJ1-1	TRBV6-5	TGTGCCAGCAGCTTACAGGGATACACTGAAGCTTTCTTT	CASSLQGYTEAFF
NA	many	TRBJ1-1	TRBV7-8	TGTGCCAGCAGCTTATACTCAGTATCGAACACTGAAGCTTTCTTT	CASSLYSVSNTEAFF
NA	few	TRBJ2-5	TRBV5-4	TGTGCCAGCAGCTTGGCGGTCGGGGACTTAGGGGAGACCCAGTACTTC	CASSLAVGDLGETQYF
NA	many	TRBJ2-1	TRBV6-6	TGTGCCAGCAGTTATGTGGGAGAGGGGGTCAATGAGCAGTTCTTC	CASSYVGEGVNEQFF
NA	many	TRBJ1-2	TRBV28	TGTGCCAGTTCAGGCTATGGCTACACCTTC	CASSGYGYTF
NA	many	TRBJ1-3	TRBV7-9	TGTGCCAGCAGGACTGACAGCCGACCCATATATTTT	CASRTDSRPIYF
TRBD1	NA	TRBJ2-6	TRBV5-1	TGCGCCAGCAGCATAGACAGGGCTGGGGCCAACGTCCTGACTTTC	CASSIDRAGANVLTF
TRBD2	medium-sized	TRBJ2-1	TRBV5-5	TGTGCCAGCAGCTTGGGGCTAGCGGGAGTTATCTCCTACAATGAGCAGTTCTTC	CASSLGLAGVISYNEQFF
NA	NA	TRBJ2-7	TRBV7-9	TGTGCCAGCAGCTCACCCGGGGCCTCCCTTCGGGACGAGCAGTACTTC	CASSSPGASLRDEQYF
NA	many	TRBJ2-3	TRBV28	TGTGCCAGCTGTCCAGACACGGTAGATACGCAGTATTTT	CASCPDTVDTQYF
TRBD2	NA	TRBJ2-1	TRBV5-1	TGCGCCAGCAGCCCCGTTCTAGCGGGTTCCTACAATGGGCAGTTCTTC	CASSPVLAGSYNGQFF
TRBD1	many	TRBJ1-1	TRBV20-1	TGCAGTGCTAGGGGGGACAGGCTGAACACTGAAGCTTTCTTT	CSARGDRLNTEAFF
NA	many	TRBJ2-7	TRBV6-5	TGTGCCAGCAGTTCCGCCGGGGGAAGGTGGTACGAGCAGTACTTC	CASSSAGGRWYEQYF
NA	NA	TRBJ2-7	TRBV7-9	TGTGCCAGCAGCTTAGGGGGAGCCTCCTACGAGCAGTACTTC	CASSLGGASYEQYF
NA	many	TRBJ2-1	TRBV18	TGTGCCAGCTCACCATGGCAGGGTGTAAACAATGAGCAGTTCTTC	CASSPWQGVNNEQFF
NA	many	TRBJ2-1	TRBV7-2	TGTGCCAGCAGCTTAACCAGTGAGCAGTTCTTC	CASSLTSEQFF
NA	many	TRBJ2-7	TRBV5-5	TGTGCCAGCAGCTTTGGCGCTTTTCCGGGCGAGCAGTACTTC	CASSFGAFPGEQYF
NA	many	TRBJ2-1	TRBV20-1	TGCAGTCAAAGTAGCTCCTACAATGAGCAGTTCTTC	CSQSSSYNEQFF
TRBD2	many	TRBJ2-3	TRBV28	TGTGCCAGCAGTCCCGGGACTAGCGAAGATACGCAGTATTTT	CASSPGTSEDTQYF
TRBD2	many	TRBJ2-1	TRBV14	TGTGCCAGCAGCCAGATAGCGGGACGGCCCTCCTACAATGAGCAGTTCTTC	CASSQIAGRPSYNEQFF
NA	few	TRBJ2-1	TRBV7-6	TGTGCCAGCAGCTTATCTGTAGATGAGCAGTTCTTC	CASSLSVDEQFF
NA	NA	TRBJ2-1	TRBV29-1	TGCAGCGTTGAAGCTAGGATTGGTGGGCAGTTCTTC	CSVEARIGGQFF
NA	many	TRBJ1-1	TRBV29-1	TGCAGCGTTGAGGTGGGCACTGAAGCTTTCTTT	CSVEVGTEAFF
NA	NA	TRBJ2-1	TRBV11-2	TGTGCCAGCAGCTGGGGCGGGGACAATGAGCAGTTCTTC	CASSWGGDNEQFF
NA	many	TRBJ2-5	TRBV11-2	TGTGCCAGCAGCCGTGGCGGCTACCAAGAGACCCAGTACTTC	CASSRGGYQETQYF
NA	NA	TRBJ2-5	TRBV6-1	TGTGCCAGCAGTGACCACCTCAGAGAGACCCAGTACTTC	CASSDHLRETQYF
NA	many	TRBJ2-2	TRBV5-4	TGTGCCAGCAGCTTGGGGGCCGCCGGGGAGCTGTTTTTT	CASSLGAAGELFF
TRBD2	many	TRBJ2-3	TRBV4-1	TGCGCCAGCAGTAGAAGCGAGCTAGCGGGAGGGGCAGATACGCAGTATTTT	CASSRSELAGGADTQYF
NA	many	TRBJ2-1	TRBV5-1	TGCGCCAGCAACTTGCCCGGGAGCTCCTACAATGAGCAGTTCTTC	CASNLPGSSYNEQFF
NA	many	TRBJ1-2	TRBV3-1	TGTGCCAGCAGCCAAGATGCAGGGGTAGGCTACACCTTC	CASSQDAGVGYTF
NA	many	TRBJ2-1	TRBV19	TGTGCCAGTAATGTCCGGGCGGGCAATGAGCAGTTCTTC	CASNVRAGNEQFF
NA	many	TRBJ2-5	TRBV11-3	TGTGCCAGCAGTCGGGGGACCCAAGAGACCCAGTACTTC	CASSRGTQETQYF
TRBD2	NA	TRBJ2-5	TRBV28	TGTGCCAGCAGCCCGACTAGCGGGAGGGCCGGACAAGAGACTCAGTACTTC	CASSPTSGRAGQETQYF
TRBD2	NA	TRBJ2-1	TRBV23-1	TGCGCCAGCCTGGGCCCCGGACCAGCGGGAGGGTTGGACAACGAGCAGTTCTTC	CASLGPGPAGGLDNEQFF
NA	NA	TRBJ1-1	TRBV20-1	TGCAGTGCTCCGGGTGCGCCGAACACTGAAGCTTTCTTT	CSAPGAPNTEAFF
TRBD1	NA	TRBJ2-1	TRBV11-2	TGTGCCAGCGGCTTAGGGGGGACAGGGAAGGCGGCGCCCTACAATGAGCAGTTCTTC	CASGLGGTGKAAPYNEQFF
NA	many	TRBJ2-1	TRBV20-1	TGCAGTGCTAGAGGTTTTGGGGCGGGGGCCGTTGGCAATGAGCAGTTCTTC	CSARGFGAGAVGNEQFF